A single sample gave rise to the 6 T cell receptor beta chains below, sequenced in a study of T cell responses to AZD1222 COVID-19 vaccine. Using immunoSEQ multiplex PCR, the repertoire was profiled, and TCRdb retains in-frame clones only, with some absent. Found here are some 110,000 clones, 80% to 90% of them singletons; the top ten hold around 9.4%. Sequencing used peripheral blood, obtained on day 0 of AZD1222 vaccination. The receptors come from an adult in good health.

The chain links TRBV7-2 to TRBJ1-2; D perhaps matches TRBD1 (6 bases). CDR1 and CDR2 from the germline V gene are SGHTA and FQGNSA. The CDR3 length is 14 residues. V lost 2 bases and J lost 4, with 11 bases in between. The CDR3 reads CASSLIGGPYGYTF. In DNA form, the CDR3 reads TGTGCCAGCAGCTTAATTGGGGGCCCCTATGGCTACACCTTC.

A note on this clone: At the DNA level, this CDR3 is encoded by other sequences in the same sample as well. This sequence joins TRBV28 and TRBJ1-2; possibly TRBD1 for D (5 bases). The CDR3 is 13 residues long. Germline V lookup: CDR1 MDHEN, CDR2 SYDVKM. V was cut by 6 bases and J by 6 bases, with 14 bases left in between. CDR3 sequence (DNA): TGTGCCAGCAGCTTAGGGGCCGGAGATGGCTACACCTTC. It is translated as CASSLGAGDGYTF.

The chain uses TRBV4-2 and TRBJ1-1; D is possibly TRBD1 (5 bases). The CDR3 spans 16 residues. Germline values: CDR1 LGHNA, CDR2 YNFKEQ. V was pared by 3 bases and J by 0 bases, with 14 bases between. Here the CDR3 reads CASSQPGRTLNTEAFF. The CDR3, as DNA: TGTGCCAGCAGCCAGCCGGGACGGACCCTGAACACTGAAGCTTTCTTT.

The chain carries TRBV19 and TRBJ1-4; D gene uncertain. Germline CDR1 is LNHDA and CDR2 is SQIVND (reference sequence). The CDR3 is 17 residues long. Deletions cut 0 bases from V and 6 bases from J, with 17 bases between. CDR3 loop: CASSIDQPKAADEKLFF. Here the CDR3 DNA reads TGTGCCAGTAGTATAGACCAACCAAAGGCGGCTGATGAAAAACTGTTTTTT. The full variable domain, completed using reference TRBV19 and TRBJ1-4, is DGGITQSPKYLFRKEGQNVTLSCEQNLNHDAMYWYRQDPGQGLRLIYYSQIVNDFQKGDIAEGYSVSREKKESFPLTVTSAQKNPTAFYLCASSIDQPKAADEKLFFGSGTQLSVL.

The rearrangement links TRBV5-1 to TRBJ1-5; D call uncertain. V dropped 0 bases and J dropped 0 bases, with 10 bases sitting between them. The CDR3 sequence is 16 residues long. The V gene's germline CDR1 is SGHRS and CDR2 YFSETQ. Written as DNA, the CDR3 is TGCGCCAGCAGCTTGGGGTCTGACAATAGCAATCAGCCCCAGCATTTT. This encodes CASSLGSDNSNQPQHF.

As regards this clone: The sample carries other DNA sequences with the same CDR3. CDR3 in amino acids: CASSQELSYEQYF. CDR3 sequence (DNA): TGTGCCAGCAGCCAAGAACTAAGCTACGAGCAGTACTTC. The J gene is TRBJ2-7, the V gene TRBV14; no clear D. V was shortened by 0 bases and J by 3 bases, with 6 bases between the two germline ends. The length of the CDR3 is 13 residues. The germline CDR1 and CDR2 sequences are SGHDN and FVKESK.